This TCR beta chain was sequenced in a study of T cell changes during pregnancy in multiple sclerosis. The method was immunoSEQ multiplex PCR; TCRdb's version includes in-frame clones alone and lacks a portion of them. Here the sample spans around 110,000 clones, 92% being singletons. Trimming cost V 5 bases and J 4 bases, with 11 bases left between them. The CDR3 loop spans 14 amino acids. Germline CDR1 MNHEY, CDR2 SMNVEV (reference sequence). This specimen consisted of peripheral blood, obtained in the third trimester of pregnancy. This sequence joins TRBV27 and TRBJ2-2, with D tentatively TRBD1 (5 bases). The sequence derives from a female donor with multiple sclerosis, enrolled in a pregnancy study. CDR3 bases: TGTGCCAGCAGTCGCGAACAGGTCACCGGGGAGCTGTTTTTT. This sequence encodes CASSREQVTGELFF.